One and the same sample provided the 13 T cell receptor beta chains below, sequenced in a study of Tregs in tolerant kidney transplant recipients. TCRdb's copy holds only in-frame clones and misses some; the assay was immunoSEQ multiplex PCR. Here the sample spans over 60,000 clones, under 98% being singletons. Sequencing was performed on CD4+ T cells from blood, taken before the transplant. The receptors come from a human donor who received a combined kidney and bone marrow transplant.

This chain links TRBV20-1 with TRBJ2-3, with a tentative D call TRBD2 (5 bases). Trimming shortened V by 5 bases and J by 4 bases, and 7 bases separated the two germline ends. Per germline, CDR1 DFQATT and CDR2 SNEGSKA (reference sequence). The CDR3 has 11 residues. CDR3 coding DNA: TGCAGTGCTGGGAGTGCAGATACGCAGTATTTT. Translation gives CSAGSADTQYF.

The CDR3 reads CATSNPGQLTDTQYF. The DNA for the CDR3 is TGTGCCACCAGCAATCCGGGACAGCTAACAGATACGCAGTATTTT. The chain is built from TRBV15 and TRBJ2-3, with TRBD1 matching over 7 bases. Germline V gene sequence: CDR1 LNHNV, CDR2 YYDKDF (reference sequence). The CDR3 runs to 15 residues. With V trimmed by 4 bases and J by 3 bases, 7 bases remained unmatched. The entire variable domain, with the rest obtained from reference TRBV15 and TRBJ2-3, is as follows: DAMVIQNPRYQVTQFGKPVTLSCSQTLNHNVMYWYQQKSSQAPKLLFHYYDKDFNNEADTPDNFQSRRPNTSFCFLDIRSPGLGDTAMYLCATSNPGQLTDTQYFGPGTRLTVL.

The chain's CDR3 is CASSLEGVHGYTF. DNA of the CDR3: TGTGCCAGCAGCTTAGAGGGAGTCCATGGCTACACCTTC. The rearrangement uses TRBV7-9 and TRBJ1-2; no definite D call. Germline V CDR1 and CDR2: SEHNR, FQNEAQ (reference sequence). Between the trimmed V and J ends, which lost 1 base and 6 bases, there was a span of 9 bases. The CDR3 consists of 13 residues.

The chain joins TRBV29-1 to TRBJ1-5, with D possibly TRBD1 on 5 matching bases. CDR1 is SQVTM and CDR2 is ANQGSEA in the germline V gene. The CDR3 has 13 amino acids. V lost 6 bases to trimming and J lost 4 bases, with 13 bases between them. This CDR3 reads CSVSQGMNQPQHF. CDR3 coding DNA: TGCAGCGTCTCTCAGGGAATGAATCAGCCCCAGCATTTT. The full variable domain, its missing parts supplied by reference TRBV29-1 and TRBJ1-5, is SAVISQKPSRDICQRGTSLTIQCQVDSQVTMMFWYRQQPGQSLTLIATANQGSEATYESGFVIDKFPISRPNLTFSTLTVSNMSPEDSSIYLCSVSQGMNQPQHFGDGTRLSIL.

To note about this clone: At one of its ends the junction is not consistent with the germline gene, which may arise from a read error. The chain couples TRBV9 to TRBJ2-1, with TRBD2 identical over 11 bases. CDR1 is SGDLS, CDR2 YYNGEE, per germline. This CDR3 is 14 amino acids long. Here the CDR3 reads CASSVAGGWNEQFF. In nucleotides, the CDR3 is TGTGCCAGCAGTGTAGCGGGAGGGTGGAATGAGCAGTTCTTC.

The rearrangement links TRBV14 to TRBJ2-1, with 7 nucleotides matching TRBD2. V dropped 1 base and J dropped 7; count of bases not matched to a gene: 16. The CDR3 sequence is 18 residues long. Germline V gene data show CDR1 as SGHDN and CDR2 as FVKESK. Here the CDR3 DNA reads TGTGCCAGCAGCCAAGGGGGGGGAAAGTCGGGATACAGGAATGAGCAGTTCTTC. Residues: CASSQGGGKSGYRNEQFF.

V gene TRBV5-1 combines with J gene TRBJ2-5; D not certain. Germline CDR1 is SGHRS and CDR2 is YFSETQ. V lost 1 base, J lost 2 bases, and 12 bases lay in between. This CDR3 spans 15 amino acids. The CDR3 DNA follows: TGCGCCAGCAGCTTGATCCCCCCCGGGCAAGAGACCCAGTACTTC. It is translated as CASSLIPPGQETQYF.

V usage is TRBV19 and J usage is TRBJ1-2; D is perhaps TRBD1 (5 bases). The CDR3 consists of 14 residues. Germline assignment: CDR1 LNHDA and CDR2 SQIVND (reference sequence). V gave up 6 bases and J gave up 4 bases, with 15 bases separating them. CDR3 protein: CASRIPARVYGYTF. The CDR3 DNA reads TGTGCCAGTAGGATCCCGGCCAGGGTCTATGGCTACACCTTC.

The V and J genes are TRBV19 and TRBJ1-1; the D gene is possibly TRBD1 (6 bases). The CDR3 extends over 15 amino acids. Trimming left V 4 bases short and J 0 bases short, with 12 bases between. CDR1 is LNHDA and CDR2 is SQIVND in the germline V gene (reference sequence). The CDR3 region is CASSRRGPLNTEAFF. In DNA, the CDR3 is TGTGCCAGTAGTAGGCGGGGGCCGCTGAACACTGAAGCTTTCTTT.

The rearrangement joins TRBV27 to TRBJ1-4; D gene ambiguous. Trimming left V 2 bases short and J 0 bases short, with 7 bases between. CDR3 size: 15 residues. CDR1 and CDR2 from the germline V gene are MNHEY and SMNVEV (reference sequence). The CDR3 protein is CASSLSGATNEKLFF. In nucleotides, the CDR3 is TGTGCCAGCAGTTTAAGCGGTGCAACTAATGAAAAACTGTTTTTT.

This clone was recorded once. The CDR3 DNA sequence: TGTGCCAGCAGCTCAGGACAGACCGGAGACACCATATATTTT. This gives the protein CASSSGQTGDTIYF. The genes are TRBV7-3 and TRBJ1-3; D is possibly TRBD1 (6 bases). The V end lost 4 bases, the J end lost 8 bases, and 15 bases lay between the germline ends. In germline, CDR1 is SGHTA, CDR2 FQGTGA. The CDR3 length is 14 residues.

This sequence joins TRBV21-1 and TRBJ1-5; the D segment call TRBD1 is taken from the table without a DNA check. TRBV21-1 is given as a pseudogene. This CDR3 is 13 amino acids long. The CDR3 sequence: CASSTRPNQPQHF. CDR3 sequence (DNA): TGTGCCAGCAGCACCAGGCCCAATCAGCCCCAGCATTTT.

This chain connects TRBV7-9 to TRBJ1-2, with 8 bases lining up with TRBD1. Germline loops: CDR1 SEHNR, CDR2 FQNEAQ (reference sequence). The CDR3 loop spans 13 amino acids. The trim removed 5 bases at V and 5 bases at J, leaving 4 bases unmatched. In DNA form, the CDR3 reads TGTGCCAGCAGCCCGGGACAGGTGTATGGCTACACCTTC. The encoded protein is CASSPGQVYGYTF. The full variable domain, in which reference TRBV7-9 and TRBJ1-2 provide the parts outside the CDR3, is DTGVSQNPRHKITKRGQNVTFRCDPISEHNRLYWYRQTLGQGPEFLTYFQNEAQLEKSRLLSDRFSAERPKGSFSTLEIQRTEQGDSAMYLCASSPGQVYGYTFGSGTRLTVV.